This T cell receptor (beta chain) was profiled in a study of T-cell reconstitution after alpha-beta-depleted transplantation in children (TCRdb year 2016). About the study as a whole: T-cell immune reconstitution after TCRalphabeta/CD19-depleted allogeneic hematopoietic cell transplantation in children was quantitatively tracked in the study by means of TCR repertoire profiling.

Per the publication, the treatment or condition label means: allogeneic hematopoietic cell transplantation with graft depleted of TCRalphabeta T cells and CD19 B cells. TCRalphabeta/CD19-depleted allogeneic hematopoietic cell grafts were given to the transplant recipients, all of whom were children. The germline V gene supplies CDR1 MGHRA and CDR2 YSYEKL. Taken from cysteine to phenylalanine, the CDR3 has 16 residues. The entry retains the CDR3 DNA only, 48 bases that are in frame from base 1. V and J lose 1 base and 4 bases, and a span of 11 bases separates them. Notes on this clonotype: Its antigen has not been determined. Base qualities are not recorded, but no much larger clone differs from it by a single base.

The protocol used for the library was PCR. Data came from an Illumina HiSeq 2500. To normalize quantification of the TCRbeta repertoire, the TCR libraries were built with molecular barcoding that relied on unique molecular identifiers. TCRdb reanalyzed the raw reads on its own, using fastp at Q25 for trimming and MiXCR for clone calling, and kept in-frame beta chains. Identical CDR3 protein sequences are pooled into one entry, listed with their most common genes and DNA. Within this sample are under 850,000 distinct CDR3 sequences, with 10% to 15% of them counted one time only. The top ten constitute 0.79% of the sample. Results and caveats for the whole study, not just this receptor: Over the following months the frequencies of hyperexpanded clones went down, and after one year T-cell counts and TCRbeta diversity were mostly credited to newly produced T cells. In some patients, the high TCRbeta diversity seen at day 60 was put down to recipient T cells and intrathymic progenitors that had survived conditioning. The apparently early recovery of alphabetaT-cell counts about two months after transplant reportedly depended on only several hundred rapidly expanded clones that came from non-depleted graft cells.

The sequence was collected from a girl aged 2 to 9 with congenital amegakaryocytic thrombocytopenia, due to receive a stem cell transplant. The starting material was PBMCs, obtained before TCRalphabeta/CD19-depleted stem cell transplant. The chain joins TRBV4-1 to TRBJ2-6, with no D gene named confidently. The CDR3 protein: CASSQASGIGANVLTF. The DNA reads TGCGCCAGCAGCCAAGCAAGTGGCATCGGGGCCAACGTCCTGACTTTC.